This T cell receptor (beta chain) is from a study of technical replicates of blood from a few donors. This CDR3 spans 14 amino acids. V lost 6 bases to trimming and J lost 2 bases, with 10 bases between them. CDR1 MNHEY and CDR2 SMNVEV come from the germline V gene (reference sequence). Sequencing used immunoSEQ multiplex PCR; TCRdb keeps in-frame clones, though not all of them. The table has about 62,000 clones, just under 90% seen once. Sequencing was carried out using PBMCs. This clonotype originated in a human donor in good health. Some clones in this sample may be carry-over from other donors' samples. This chain connects TRBV27 to TRBJ2-2; possibly TRBD2 for D (5 bases). CDR3 protein: CASRRTGNTGELFF. The CDR3 DNA reads as TGTGCCAGCAGACGTACGGGAAACACCGGGGAGCTGTTTTTT.